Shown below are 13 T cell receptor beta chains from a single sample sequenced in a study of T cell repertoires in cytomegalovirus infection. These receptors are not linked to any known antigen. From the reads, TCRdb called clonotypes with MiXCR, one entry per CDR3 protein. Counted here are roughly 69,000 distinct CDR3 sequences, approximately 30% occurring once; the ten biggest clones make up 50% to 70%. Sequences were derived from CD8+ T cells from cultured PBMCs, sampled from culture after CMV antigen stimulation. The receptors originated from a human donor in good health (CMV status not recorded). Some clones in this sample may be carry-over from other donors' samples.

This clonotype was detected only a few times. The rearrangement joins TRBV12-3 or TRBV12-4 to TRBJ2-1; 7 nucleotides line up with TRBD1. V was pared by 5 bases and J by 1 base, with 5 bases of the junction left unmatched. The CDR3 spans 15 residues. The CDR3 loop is CASSPRTGSYNEQFF. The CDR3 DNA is TGTGCCAGCAGTCCCAGGACAGGATCCTACAATGAGCAGTTCTTC.

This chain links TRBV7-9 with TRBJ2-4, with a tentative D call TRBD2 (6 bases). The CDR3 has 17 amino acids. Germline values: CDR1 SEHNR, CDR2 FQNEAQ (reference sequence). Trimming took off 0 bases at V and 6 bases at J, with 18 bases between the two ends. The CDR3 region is CASSLAQGGGRGNIQYF. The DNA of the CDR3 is TGTGCCAGCAGCTTAGCCCAAGGAGGAGGGCGGGGAAACATTCAGTACTTC.

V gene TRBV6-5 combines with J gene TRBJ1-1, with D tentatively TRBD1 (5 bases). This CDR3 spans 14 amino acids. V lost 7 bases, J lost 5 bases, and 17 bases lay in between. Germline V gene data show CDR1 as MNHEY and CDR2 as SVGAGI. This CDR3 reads CASISGRGWTEAFF. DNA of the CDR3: TGTGCCAGCATCTCTGGGCGGGGGTGGACTGAAGCTTTCTTT.

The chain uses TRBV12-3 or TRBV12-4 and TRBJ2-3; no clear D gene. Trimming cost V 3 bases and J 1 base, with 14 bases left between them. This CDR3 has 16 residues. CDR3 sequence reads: CASSFLRRHGTDTQYF. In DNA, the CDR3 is TGTGCCAGCAGTTTCCTCCGCCGACACGGCACAGATACGCAGTATTTT.

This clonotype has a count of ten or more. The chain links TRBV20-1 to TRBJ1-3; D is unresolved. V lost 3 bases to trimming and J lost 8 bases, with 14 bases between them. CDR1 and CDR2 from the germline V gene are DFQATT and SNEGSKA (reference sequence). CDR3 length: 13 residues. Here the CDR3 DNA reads TGCAGTGCTAGCCAGTTCTCTTCTGACACCATATATTTT. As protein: CSASQFSSDTIYF.

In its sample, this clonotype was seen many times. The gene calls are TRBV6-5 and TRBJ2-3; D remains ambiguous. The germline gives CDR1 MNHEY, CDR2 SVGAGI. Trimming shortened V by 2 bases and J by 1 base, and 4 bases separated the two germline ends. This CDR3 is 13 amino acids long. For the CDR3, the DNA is TGTGCCAGCAGTTACGTGGGCACAGATACGCAGTATTTT. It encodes CASSYVGTDTQYF.

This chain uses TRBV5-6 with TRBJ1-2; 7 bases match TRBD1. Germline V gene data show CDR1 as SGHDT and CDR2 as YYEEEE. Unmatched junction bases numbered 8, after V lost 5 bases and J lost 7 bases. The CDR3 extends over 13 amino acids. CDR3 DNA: TGTGCCAGCAGGGCCGGGACAGAGGGTGGCTACACCTTC. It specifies CASRAGTEGGYTF.

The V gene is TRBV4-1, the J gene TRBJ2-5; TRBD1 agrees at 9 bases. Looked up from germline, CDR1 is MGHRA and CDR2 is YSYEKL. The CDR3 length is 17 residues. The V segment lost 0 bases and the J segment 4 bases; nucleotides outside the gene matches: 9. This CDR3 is CASSQDRWDREPETQYF. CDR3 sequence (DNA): TGCGCCAGCAGCCAAGATAGGTGGGACAGGGAGCCAGAGACCCAGTACTTC.

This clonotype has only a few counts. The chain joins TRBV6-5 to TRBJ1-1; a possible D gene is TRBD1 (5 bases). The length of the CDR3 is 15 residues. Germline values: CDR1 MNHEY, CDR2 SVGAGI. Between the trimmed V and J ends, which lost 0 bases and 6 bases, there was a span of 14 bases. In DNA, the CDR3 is TGTGCCAGCAGTTACTCGACGGGGGGGGGAGCTGAAGCTTTCTTT. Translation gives CASSYSTGGGAEAFF.

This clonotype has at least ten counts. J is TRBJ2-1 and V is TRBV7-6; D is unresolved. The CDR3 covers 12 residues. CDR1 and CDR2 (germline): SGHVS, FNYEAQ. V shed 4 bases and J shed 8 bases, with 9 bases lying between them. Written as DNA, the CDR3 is TGTGCCAGCAGCTCAGTGGGCGATGAGCAGTTCTTC. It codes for CASSSVGDEQFF.

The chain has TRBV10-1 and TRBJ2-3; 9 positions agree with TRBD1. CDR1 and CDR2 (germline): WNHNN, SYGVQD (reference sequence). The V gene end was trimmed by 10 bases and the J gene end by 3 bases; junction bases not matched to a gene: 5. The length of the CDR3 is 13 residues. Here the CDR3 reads CAIPGQGTDTQYF. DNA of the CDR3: TGCGCCATCCCGGGACAGGGAACAGATACGCAGTATTTT.

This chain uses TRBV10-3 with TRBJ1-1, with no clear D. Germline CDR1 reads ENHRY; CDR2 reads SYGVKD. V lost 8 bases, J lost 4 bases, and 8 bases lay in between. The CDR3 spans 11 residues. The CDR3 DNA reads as TGTGCCATCGGGGAGAGCACTGAAGCTTTCTTT. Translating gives CAIGESTEAFF.

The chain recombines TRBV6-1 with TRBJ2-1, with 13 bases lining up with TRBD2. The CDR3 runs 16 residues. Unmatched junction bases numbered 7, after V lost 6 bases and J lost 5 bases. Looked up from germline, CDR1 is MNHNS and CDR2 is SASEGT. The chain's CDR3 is CASSSRLAGGDNEQFF. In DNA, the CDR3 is TGTGCCAGCAGCTCGAGACTAGCGGGGGGTGACAATGAGCAGTTCTTC.